The rows below give T cell receptor beta chains drawn from one sample of a study of OX40 agonist ivuxolimab in advanced cancers. Data came from immunoSEQ multiplex PCR; TCRdb stores just in-frame clones and leaves some out. The table shows under 90,000 clones, with around 92% occurring only once. Sample: CD4+ or CD8+ T cells sorted from blood, taken in a trial of the OX40 agonist ivuxolimab. These receptors originate from an adult with an advanced solid tumor such as melanoma, head and neck, liver or kidney cancer. The CDR3 runs from the conserved cysteine through the conserved F or W. A D gene is named only where the DNA matches it firmly. Size is stated for part of the rows, as once, few or many counts, or as a class when the clone is expanded.

clone_size,j_call,d_call,v_call,cdr3_aa,cdr3_nt
.,TRBJ1-5,TRBD1,TRBV5-6,CASSLGGPDRGLSQPQHF,TGTGCCAGCAGCTTAGGGGGGCCGGACAGGGGGCTCAGTCAGCCCCAGCATTTT
few,TRBJ2-7,.,TRBV19,CASSMERGSSYEQYF,TGTGCCAGTAGTATGGAACGGGGGAGCTCCTACGAGCAGTACTTC
.,TRBJ1-2,TRBD1,TRBV2,CASKGQAIRGYTF,TGTGCCAGCAAGGGACAGGCCATTCGGGGCTACACCTTC
.,TRBJ1-5,.,TRBV6-1,CASRDQGDSNQPQHF,TGTGCCAGCAGAGATCAGGGAGATAGCAATCAGCCCCAGCATTTT
.,TRBJ2-3,TRBD1,TRBV2,CASTRTGEDTQYF,TGTGCCAGCACCCGGACAGGGGAAGATACGCAGTATTTT
.,TRBJ2-3,TRBD2,TRBV6-4,CASSVVASGTSLDTQYF,TGTGCCAGCAGTGTGGTAGCTAGCGGGACTTCATTGGATACGCAGTATTTT
.,TRBJ2-5,.,TRBV5-4,CASSSDGGRGGTQYF,TGTGCCAGCAGCTCCGACGGGGGCCGCGGTGGGACCCAGTACTTC
.,TRBJ1-2,.,TRBV2,CASGPGNYGYTF,TGTGCCAGCGGTCCCGGGAACTATGGCTACACCTTC
few,TRBJ2-5,TRBD2,TRBV27,CASSLWLAGRETQYF,TGTGCCAGCAGTTTATGGCTAGCGGGGAGAGAGACCCAGTACTTC
.,TRBJ2-1,TRBD2,TRBV14,CASSHLGREPHNEQFF,TGTGCCAGCAGCCACCTAGGGCGGGAGCCCCACAATGAGCAGTTCTTC
.,TRBJ2-7,TRBD1,TRBV5-1,CASSSTGGWYEQYF,TGCGCCAGCAGCTCGACAGGGGGCTGGTACGAGCAGTACTTC
.,TRBJ1-6,.,TRBV6-5,CASSISRASNSPLHF,TGTGCCAGCAGTATAAGCCGGGCCTCTAATTCACCCCTCCACTTT
.,TRBJ1-5,TRBD1,TRBV2,CASSGQTGENQPQHF,TGTGCCAGCAGTGGACAAACAGGGGAAAATCAGCCCCAGCATTTT
.,TRBJ1-2,TRBD1,TRBV7-9,CASSSGQGVWGYTF,TGTGCCAGCAGCTCCGGACAGGGTGTGTGGGGCTACACCTTC
.,TRBJ1-2,.,TRBV5-1,CASSLGRGGDGYTF,TGCGCCAGCAGCTTGGGGCGGGGGGGGGATGGCTACACCTTC
.,TRBJ1-4,.,TRBV6-5,CASSYLAGQLFF,TGTGCCAGCAGTTACCTTGCGGGGCAACTGTTTTTT
once,TRBJ1-4,TRBD1,TRBV28,CASSLSPRGLANEKLFF,TGTGCCAGCAGTCTTAGTCCTAGGGGGCTTGCTAATGAAAAACTGTTTTTT
.,TRBJ2-2,.,TRBV6-4,CASSPQYTGELFF,TGTGCCAGCAGTCCACAATACACCGGGGAGCTGTTTTTT
.,TRBJ2-6,.,TRBV5-8,CASDRSSGANVLTF,TGTGCCAGCGACAGGAGCTCTGGGGCCAACGTCCTGACTTTC
.,TRBJ1-2,.,TRBV28,CASSLTLAGYTF,TGTGCCAGCAGTTTAACACTGGCCGGCTACACCTTC